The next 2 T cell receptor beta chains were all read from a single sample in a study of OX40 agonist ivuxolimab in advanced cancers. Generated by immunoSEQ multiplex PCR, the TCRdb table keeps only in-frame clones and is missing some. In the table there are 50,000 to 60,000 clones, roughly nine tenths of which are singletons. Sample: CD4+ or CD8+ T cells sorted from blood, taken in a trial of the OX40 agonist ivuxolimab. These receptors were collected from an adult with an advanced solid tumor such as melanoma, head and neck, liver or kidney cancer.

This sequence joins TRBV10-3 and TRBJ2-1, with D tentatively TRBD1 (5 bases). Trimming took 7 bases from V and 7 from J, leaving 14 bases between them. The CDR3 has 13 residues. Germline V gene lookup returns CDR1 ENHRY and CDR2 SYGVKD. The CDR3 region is CAIISDSLNEQFF. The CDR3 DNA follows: TGTGCCATCATAAGTGACAGCTTGAATGAGCAGTTCTTC.

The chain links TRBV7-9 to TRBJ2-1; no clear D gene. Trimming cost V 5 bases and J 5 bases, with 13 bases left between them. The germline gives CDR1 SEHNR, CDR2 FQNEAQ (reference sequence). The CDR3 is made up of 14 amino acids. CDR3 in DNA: TGTGCCAGCAGCCCTGTCCACCGCGACAATGAGCAGTTCTTC. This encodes CASSPVHRDNEQFF.